This T cell receptor (beta chain) was documented in a study of CD8+CD57+ T cells in acquired aplastic anemia. Whole-study context: Sorted CD4+ and CD8+ cells yielded DNA averaging approximately 3.5 ug. Study conclusions and caveats: Patients and controls shared 25 to 35 CD8+ CDR3 sequences, highly expressed in patients.

About this clonotype itself: Its specificity is not known.

All sequencing subjects had displayed CD8+CD57+ cell expansion on flow cytometry. As a group, the patients uniformly had severe acquired aplastic anemia. The study sampled blood from patients who had received no therapy. Genomic DNA was employed as the template in profiling TCR beta VDJ and CDR3. TCRdb analysed the reads with MiXCR anew, one entry per CDR3 protein. The sample records roughly 200,000 distinct CDR3 sequences, 65% being singletons. The CDR3 loop spans 13 amino acids. The germline gives CDR1 SGHAT, CDR2 FQDESV (reference sequence). With 3 bases removed from V and 2 bases from J, the gap between germline ends came to 7 bases.

This TCR was sampled from a human donor with aplastic anemia. Sequenced input: sorted CD4+, CD8+, or CD8+CD57+ T cells (not recorded which) from PBMCs. The V and J genes are TRBV11-1 and TRBJ1-1; D remains ambiguous. This CDR3 is CASSFGSNTEAFF. The CDR3 DNA reads TGTGCCAGCAGCTTCGGCAGTAACACTGAAGCTTTCTTT.